This T cell receptor (beta chain) was observed in a study of cytomegalovirus exposure and HLA in healthy donors. Turning to the study itself: Around 180 million T cells yielded over 90 million unique TCR beta sequences in earlier analysis.

Study-level findings and limits: Later on, an analysis found that several of the most significant clusters appeared to be linked to common viral pathogens, which included parvovirus B19. Some V segments (TRBV6-2 and TRBV6-3 among them) were excluded as indistinguishable.

PCR amplification relied on 60 Vbeta primers (plus 13 Jbeta primers). Data came from immunoSEQ multiplex PCR; TCRdb stores just in-frame clones and leaves some out. The repertoire holds 200,000 to 250,000 clones, approximately 78% seen once, with less than 3% in the top ten. Regarding this clone: No antigen is known for it.

The CDR3 length is 14 residues. CDR1 SGHRS and CDR2 YFSETQ come from the germline V gene. The source of this sequence is a woman aged 40 to 50 in good health and CMV-seronegative. The specimen was PBMCs. The chain links TRBV5-1 to TRBJ2-5, with D possibly being TRBD1 (6 bases). The J call may be wrong; the DNA end is better matched by TRBJ2-7. The CDR3 sequence is CASSQRGSSYEQYF. The CDR3 DNA is TGCGCCAGCAGTCAAAGGGGGTCGTCCTACGAGCAGTACTTC.